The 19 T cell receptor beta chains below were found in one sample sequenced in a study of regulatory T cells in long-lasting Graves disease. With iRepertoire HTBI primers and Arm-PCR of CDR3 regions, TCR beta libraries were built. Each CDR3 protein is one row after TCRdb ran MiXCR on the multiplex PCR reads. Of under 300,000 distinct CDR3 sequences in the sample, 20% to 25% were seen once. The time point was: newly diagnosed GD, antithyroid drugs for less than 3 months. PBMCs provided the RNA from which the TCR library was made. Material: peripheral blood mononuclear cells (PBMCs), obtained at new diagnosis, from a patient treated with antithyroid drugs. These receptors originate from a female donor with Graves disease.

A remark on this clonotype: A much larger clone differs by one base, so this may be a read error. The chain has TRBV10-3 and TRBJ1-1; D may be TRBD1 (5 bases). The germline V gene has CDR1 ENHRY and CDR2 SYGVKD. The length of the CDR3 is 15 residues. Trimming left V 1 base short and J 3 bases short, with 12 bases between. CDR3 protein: CAISEWDGKDTEAFF. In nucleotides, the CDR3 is TGTGCCATCAGTGAGTGGGACGGGAAGGACACTGAAGCTTTCTTT.

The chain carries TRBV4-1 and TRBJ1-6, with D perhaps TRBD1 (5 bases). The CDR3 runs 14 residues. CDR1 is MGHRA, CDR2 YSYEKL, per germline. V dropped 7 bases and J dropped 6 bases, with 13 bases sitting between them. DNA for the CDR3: TGCGCCAGCACCCGGGACGTCTCTAATTCACCCCTCCACTTT. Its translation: CASTRDVSNSPLHF.

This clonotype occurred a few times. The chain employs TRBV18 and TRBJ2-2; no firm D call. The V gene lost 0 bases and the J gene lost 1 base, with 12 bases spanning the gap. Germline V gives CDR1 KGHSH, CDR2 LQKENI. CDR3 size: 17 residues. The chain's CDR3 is CASSPPNLGQNTGELFF. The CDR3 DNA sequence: TGTGCCAGCTCACCACCGAACTTAGGGCAGAACACCGGGGAGCTGTTTTTT. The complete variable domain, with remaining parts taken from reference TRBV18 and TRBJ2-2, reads NAGVMQNPRHLVRRRGQEARLRCSPMKGHSHVYWYRQLPEEGLKFMVYLQKENIIDESGMPKERFSAEFPKEGPSILRIQQVVRGDSAAYFCASSPPNLGQNTGELFFGEGSRLTVL.

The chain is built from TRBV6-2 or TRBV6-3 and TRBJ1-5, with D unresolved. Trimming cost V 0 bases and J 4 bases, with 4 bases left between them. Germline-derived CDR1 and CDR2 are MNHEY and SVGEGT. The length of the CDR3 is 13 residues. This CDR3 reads CASSYSENQPQHF. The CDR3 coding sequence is TGTGCCAGCAGTTACTCGGAGAATCAGCCCCAGCATTTT.

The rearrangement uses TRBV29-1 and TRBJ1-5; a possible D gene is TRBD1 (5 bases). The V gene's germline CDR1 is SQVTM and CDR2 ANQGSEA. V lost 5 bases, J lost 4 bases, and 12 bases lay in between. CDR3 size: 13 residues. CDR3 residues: CSVRTGGNQPQHF. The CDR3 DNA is TGCAGCGTTCGGACGGGGGGGAATCAGCCCCAGCATTTT.

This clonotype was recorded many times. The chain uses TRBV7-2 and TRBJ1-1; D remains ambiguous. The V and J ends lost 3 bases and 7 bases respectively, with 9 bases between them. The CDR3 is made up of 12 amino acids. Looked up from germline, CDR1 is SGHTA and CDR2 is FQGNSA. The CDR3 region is CASSLIGYEAFF. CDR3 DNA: TGTGCCAGCAGCTTGATTGGATATGAAGCTTTCTTT. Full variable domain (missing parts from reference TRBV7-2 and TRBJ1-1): GAGVSQSPSNKVTEKGKDVELRCDPISGHTALYWYRQSLGQGLEFLIYFQGNSAPDKSGLPSDRFSAERTGGSVSTLTIQRTQQEDSAVYLCASSLIGYEAFFGQGTRLTVV.

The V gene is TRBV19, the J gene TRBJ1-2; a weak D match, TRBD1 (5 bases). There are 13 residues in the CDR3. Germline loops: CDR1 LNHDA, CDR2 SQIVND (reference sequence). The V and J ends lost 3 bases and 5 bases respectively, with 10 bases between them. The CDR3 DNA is TGTGCCAGTAGTATCGGGACTGAATATGGCTACACCTTC. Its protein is CASSIGTEYGYTF.

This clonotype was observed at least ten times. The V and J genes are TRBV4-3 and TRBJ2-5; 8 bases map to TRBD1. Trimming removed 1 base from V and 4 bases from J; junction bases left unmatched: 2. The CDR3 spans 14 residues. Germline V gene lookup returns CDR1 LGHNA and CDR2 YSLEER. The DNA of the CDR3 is TGCGCCAGCAGCCAAGGGACAGGGAGAGAGACCCAGTACTTC. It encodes CASSQGTGRETQYF.

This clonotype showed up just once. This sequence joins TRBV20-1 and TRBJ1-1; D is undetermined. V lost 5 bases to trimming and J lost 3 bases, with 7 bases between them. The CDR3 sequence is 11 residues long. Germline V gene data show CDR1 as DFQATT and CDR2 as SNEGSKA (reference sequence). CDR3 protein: CSADQDTEAFF. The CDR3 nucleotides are TGCAGTGCTGACCAAGACACTGAAGCTTTCTTT.

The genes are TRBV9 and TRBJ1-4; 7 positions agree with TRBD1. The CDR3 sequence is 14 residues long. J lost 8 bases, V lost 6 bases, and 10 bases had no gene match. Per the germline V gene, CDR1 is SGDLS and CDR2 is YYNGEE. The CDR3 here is CASTARTGGEKLFF. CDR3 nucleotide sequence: TGTGCCAGCACCGCCCGGACAGGAGGGGAAAAACTGTTTTTT.

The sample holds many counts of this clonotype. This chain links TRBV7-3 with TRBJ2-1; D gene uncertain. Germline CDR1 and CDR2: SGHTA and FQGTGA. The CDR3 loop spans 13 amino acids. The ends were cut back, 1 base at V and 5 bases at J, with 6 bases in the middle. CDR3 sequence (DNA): TGTGCCAGCAGCTTAAGGGCCCACAATGAGCAGTTCTTC. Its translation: CASSLRAHNEQFF.

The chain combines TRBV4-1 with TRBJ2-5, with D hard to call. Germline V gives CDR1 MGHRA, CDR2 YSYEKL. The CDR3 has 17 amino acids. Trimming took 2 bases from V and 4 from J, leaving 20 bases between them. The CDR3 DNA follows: TGCGCCAGCAGCCAACTCGGACGCCTCCCGTATGGAGAGACCCAGTACTTC. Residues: CASSQLGRLPYGETQYF.

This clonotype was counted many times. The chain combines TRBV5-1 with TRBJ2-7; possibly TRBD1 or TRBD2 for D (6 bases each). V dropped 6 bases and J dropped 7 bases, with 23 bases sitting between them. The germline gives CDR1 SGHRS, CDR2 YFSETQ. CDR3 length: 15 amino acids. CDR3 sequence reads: CASTVGDTGREEQYF. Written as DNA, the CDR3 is TGCGCCAGCACCGTGGGGGACACGGGCCGGGAGGAGCAGTACTTC.

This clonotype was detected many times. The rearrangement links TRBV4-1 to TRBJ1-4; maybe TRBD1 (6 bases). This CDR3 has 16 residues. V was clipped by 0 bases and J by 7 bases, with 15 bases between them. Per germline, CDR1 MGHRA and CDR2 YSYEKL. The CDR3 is CASSQDLGRGREKLFF. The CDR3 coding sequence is TGCGCCAGCAGCCAAGATCTGGGCAGGGGCCGTGAAAAACTGTTTTTT.

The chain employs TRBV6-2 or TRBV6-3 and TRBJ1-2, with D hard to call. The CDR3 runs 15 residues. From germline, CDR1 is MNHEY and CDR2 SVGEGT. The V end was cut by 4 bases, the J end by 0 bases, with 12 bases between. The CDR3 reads CASSCGGSANYGYTF. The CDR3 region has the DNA TGTGCCAGCAGTTGTGGAGGGTCCGCTAACTATGGCTACACCTTC.

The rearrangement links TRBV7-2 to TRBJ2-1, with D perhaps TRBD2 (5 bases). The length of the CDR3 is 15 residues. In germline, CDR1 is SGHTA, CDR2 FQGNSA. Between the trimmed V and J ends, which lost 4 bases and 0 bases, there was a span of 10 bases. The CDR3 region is CASSSGLTSYNEQFF. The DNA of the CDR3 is TGTGCCAGCAGCTCCGGACTTACCTCCTACAATGAGCAGTTCTTC.

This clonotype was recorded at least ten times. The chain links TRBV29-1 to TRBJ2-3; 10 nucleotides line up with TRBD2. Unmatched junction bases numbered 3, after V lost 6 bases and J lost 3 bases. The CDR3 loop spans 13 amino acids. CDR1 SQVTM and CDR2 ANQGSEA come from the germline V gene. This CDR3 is CSVERGGTDTQYF. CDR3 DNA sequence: TGCAGCGTCGAGCGGGGGGGTACAGATACGCAGTATTTT.

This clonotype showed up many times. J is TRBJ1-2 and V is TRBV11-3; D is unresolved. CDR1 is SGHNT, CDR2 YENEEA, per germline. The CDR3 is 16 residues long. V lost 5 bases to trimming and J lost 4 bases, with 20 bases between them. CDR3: CASSPRWRYETYGYTF. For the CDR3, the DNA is TGTGCCAGCAGCCCCCGTTGGAGATATGAGACCTATGGCTACACCTTC.

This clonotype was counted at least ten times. CDR3 in amino acids: CASSRTSGGARETQYF. In DNA, the CDR3 is TGCGCCAGCAGCCGGACTAGCGGGGGGGCTCGAGAGACCCAGTACTTC. The chain joins TRBV5-1 to TRBJ2-5; TRBD2 agrees at 15 bases. CDR1 and CDR2 from the germline V gene are SGHRS and YFSETQ. The CDR3 runs to 16 residues. After removal of 4 bases from V and 4 bases from J, the junction contained 5 bases not matched to a gene.